This TCR beta chain was recovered during a study of control samples from healthy donors and cancer patients. CDR3 length: 16 residues. Germline lookup yields CDR1 LNHDA and CDR2 SQIVND (reference sequence). V was trimmed by 3 bases and J by 5 bases, leaving 17 bases between them. TCRdb keeps only in-frame clones here, not all; method: immunoSEQ multiplex PCR. The repertoire holds tens of thousands of clones, with about 86% as singletons. The sequenced material came from PBMCs. This clonotype originated in a woman aged 45-59 years with lung cancer. The chain combines TRBV19 with TRBJ2-4, with D perhaps given as TRBD1 or TRBD2 (5 bases each). The CDR3, as DNA: TGTGCCAGTAGTATGGGCCCGTCGAGGGGACAAAACATTCAGTACTTC. It codes for CASSMGPSRGQNIQYF.